These 18 T cell receptor beta chains share one sample of origin, sequenced in a study of blood T cell repertoires in COVID-19. Clones were read by immunoSEQ multiplex PCR, and TCRdb kept only the in-frame ones, dropping some. The data show about 43,000 clones, approximately 88% seen once. Sequencing was done on a sample of peripheral blood. The source is a man aged 60-69 years with active COVID-19.

The chain employs TRBV29-1 and TRBJ2-3; D is unresolved. Germline V gives CDR1 SQVTM, CDR2 ANQGSEA. V was clipped by 8 bases and J by 2 bases, with 17 bases between them. The CDR3 loop spans 14 amino acids. The CDR3 nucleotides read TGCAGCACGAGCAGAGAGGTAGCCACAGATACGCAGTATTTT. It yields the protein CSTSREVATDTQYF.

The CDR3 protein is CASGQGDYSNQPQHF. The CDR3 nucleotides read TGTGCCAGCGGACAGGGGGATTATAGCAATCAGCCCCAGCATTTT. J is TRBJ1-5 and V is TRBV2, with 10 bases that match TRBD1. V dropped 8 bases and J dropped 0; count of bases not matched to a gene: 4. The length of the CDR3 is 15 residues. Germline CDR1 and CDR2: SNHLY and FYNNEI.

The V and J genes are TRBV18 and TRBJ1-5; possible D gene TRBD1, 5 bases. V lost 2 bases to trimming and J lost 0 bases, with 11 bases between them. The CDR3 loop spans 16 amino acids. Germline V gives CDR1 KGHSH, CDR2 LQKENI. DNA of the CDR3: TGTGCCAGCTCACCAGCGGGGGAGGGTAGCAATCAGCCCCAGCATTTT. Its translation: CASSPAGEGSNQPQHF.

This clone was picked up one time. The chain combines TRBV3-1 (or the pseudogene TRBV3-2) with TRBJ1-4; D might be TRBD1 (5 bases). There are 15 residues in the CDR3. The germline gives CDR1 LGHDT, CDR2 YNNKEL (reference sequence). The V end was cut by 4 bases, the J end by 3 bases, with 12 bases between. CDR3 coding DNA: TGTGCCAGCAGCCCAAAGTCAGGGTCTAATGAAAAACTGTTTTTT. Its translation is CASSPKSGSNEKLFF.

The chain has TRBV5-1 and TRBJ1-3; D unclear. V dropped 3 bases and J dropped 1 base, with 11 bases sitting between them. Germline loops: CDR1 SGHRS, CDR2 YFSETQ. The CDR3 length is 15 residues. CDR3 DNA: TGCGCCAGCAGCTCGGACGGGATATCTGGAAACACCATATATTTT. As protein: CASSSDGISGNTIYF.

J is TRBJ2-1 and V is TRBV29-1, with D hard to call. The CDR3 is 12 amino acids. V lost 5 bases and J 6 bases, leaving 11 bases between the germline ends. The germline gives CDR1 SQVTM, CDR2 ANQGSEA. The CDR3 loop reads CSVRPPGNEQFF. The DNA of the CDR3 is TGCAGCGTTCGTCCTCCGGGCAATGAGCAGTTCTTC.

The chain joins TRBV6-5 to TRBJ2-7; D perhaps matches TRBD2 (6 bases). This CDR3 is built from 15 residues. Germline CDR1 reads MNHEY; CDR2 reads SVGAGI. The V end lost 6 bases, the J end lost 0 bases, and 15 bases lay between the germline ends. This chain's CDR3 is CASREGRGVSYEQYF. The CDR3, as DNA: TGTGCCAGCAGGGAGGGACGAGGGGTCTCCTACGAGCAGTACTTC.

J is TRBJ2-3 and V is TRBV10-3, with 7 bases fitting TRBD2. Per germline, CDR1 ENHRY and CDR2 SYGVKD. This CDR3 comprises 15 residues. With V trimmed by 5 bases and J by 1 base, 6 bases remained unmatched. In DNA form, the CDR3 reads TGTGCCATCAGTCGTACTAGCGATCGCACAGATACGCAGTATTTT. Translating it yields CAISRTSDRTDTQYF.

The chain employs TRBV7-8 and TRBJ2-1, with TRBD2 matching over 11 bases. V gave up 4 bases and J gave up 1 base; unmatched junction bases: 3. The CDR3 is made up of 16 amino acids. Looked up from germline, CDR1 is SGHVS and CDR2 is FQNEAQ. The DNA of the CDR3 is TGTGCCAGCAGCTCTAGCGGGGGGCCATCCTACAATGAGCAGTTCTTC. It codes for CASSSSGGPSYNEQFF.

The chain couples TRBV5-4 to TRBJ2-1, with TRBD2 matching over 8 bases. Unmatched junction bases numbered 0, after V lost 2 bases and J lost 5 bases. Per germline, CDR1 SGHNT and CDR2 YYREEE (reference sequence). This CDR3 region has 13 residues. CDR3 sequence (DNA): TGTGCCAGCAGCTTTAGCGGGAACAATGAGCAGTTCTTC. As protein: CASSFSGNNEQFF.

The V gene is TRBV6-5, the J gene TRBJ2-7; D unclear. Trimming took 0 bases from V and 6 from J, leaving 3 bases between them. CDR3 size: 11 residues. Germline CDR1 is MNHEY and CDR2 is SVGAGI. The CDR3 DNA sequence: TGTGCCAGCAGTTACTCTCGCGAGCAGTACTTC. Protein product: CASSYSREQYF.

The chain employs TRBV18 and TRBJ2-3; 10 positions match TRBD1. After removal of 6 bases from V and 0 bases from J, the junction contained 9 bases not matched to a gene. The CDR3 sequence is 17 residues long. CDR1 is KGHSH, CDR2 LQKENI, per germline. The chain's CDR3 is CASSRPGQGPSTDTQYF. The CDR3 coding sequence is TGTGCCAGCTCCCGGCCGGGACAGGGGCCTAGCACAGATACGCAGTATTTT.

The V gene is TRBV5-1, the J gene TRBJ2-1; D might be TRBD1 (6 bases). Germline V gene lookup returns CDR1 SGHRS and CDR2 YFSETQ. CDR3 length equals 15 residues. V lost 4 bases to trimming and J lost 6 bases, with 17 bases between them. In nucleotides, the CDR3 is TGCGCCAGCAGCCCGGGACAAGGTAGGGCCAATGAGCAGTTCTTC. Translated: CASSPGQGRANEQFF.

J is TRBJ2-5 and V is TRBV27, with 14 bases that match TRBD2. The V gene end was trimmed by 0 bases and the J gene end by 5 bases; junction bases not matched to a gene: 5. The CDR3 totals 17 residues. CDR1 and CDR2 from the germline V gene are MNHEY and SMNVEV (reference sequence). CDR3 protein: CASSLSRLAGGRETQYF. In nucleotides, the CDR3 is TGTGCCAGCAGTTTATCCCGACTAGCGGGGGGGCGGGAGACCCAGTACTTC.

This chain links TRBV11-2 with TRBJ1-1; D possibly corresponds to TRBD1 (5 bases). Trimming left V 0 bases short and J 2 bases short, with 7 bases between. The CDR3 is 14 residues long. CDR1 is SGHAT, CDR2 FQNNGV, per germline. The CDR3 DNA sequence: TGTGCCAGCAGCTTAGACAGGGTCAACACTGAAGCTTTCTTT. Its protein is CASSLDRVNTEAFF.

The chain recombines TRBV6-1 with TRBJ1-2; D is unresolved. CDR1 and CDR2 (germline): MNHNS, SASEGT. Deletions cut 1 base from V and 1 base from J, with 10 bases between. CDR3 length: 15 residues. The CDR3 region is CASSEVGGGNYGYTF. The CDR3 DNA is TGTGCCAGCAGTGAAGTGGGAGGAGGTAACTATGGCTACACCTTC.

This chain connects TRBV3-1 (or the pseudogene TRBV3-2) to TRBJ1-2, with TRBD1 matching over 8 bases. The CDR3 totals 17 residues. The germline V gene encodes CDR1 LGHDT and CDR2 YNNKEL (reference sequence). V trimming: 4 bases; J trimming: 1 base; junction bases outside the gene matches: 11. The CDR3 DNA is TGTGCCAGCAGCCGCGTCCTCCCGGGACAGGATAACTATGGCTACACCTTC. It codes for CASSRVLPGQDNYGYTF.

The gene calls are TRBV28 and TRBJ2-5; D perhaps matches TRBD2 (7 bases). This CDR3 is 17 amino acids long. Germline V lookup: CDR1 MDHEN, CDR2 SYDVKM. V lost 6 bases and J 2 bases, leaving 22 bases between the germline ends. The CDR3 loop reads CASSSPRGRVGQETQYF. CDR3 nucleotides: TGTGCCAGCAGCTCGCCTAGGGGGAGGGTGGGGCAAGAGACCCAGTACTTC.